A single sample gave rise to the 12 T cell receptor beta chains below, sequenced in a study of T cells in women clearing cervical HPV infection. The protocol was immunoSEQ multiplex PCR, while the TCRdb copy is restricted to in-frame clones and leaves out a portion. The sample has roughly 28,000 clones. Input material: blood buffy coat. Receptors were obtained from a woman aged 18-69 years with a cervical HPV16 infection that either progressed to CIN3+ or cleared (not recorded which).

The part of the CDR3 DNA that was read is TGTGCCGCAGGGTCCTATAATTCACCC. Translated, it gives CAAGSYNSP. The whole CDR3 reads CAAGSYNSPLHF. The V gene is TRBV19, the J gene TRBJ1-6; perhaps TRBD1 as D (5 bases). The read terminates 3 residues ahead of where the CDR3 ends, so the germline J gene completes it. The V gene's germline CDR1 is LNHDA and CDR2 SQIVND (reference sequence). The CDR3 runs to 12 residues. V was shortened by 11 bases and J by 1 base, with 6 bases between the two germline ends. The complete variable domain, with remaining parts taken from reference TRBV19 and TRBJ1-6, reads DGGITQSPKYLFRKEGQNVTLSCEQNLNHDAMYWYRQDPGQGLRLIYYSQIVNDFQKGDIAEGYSVSREKKESFPLTVTSAQKNPTAFYLCAAGSYNSPLHFGNGTRLTVT.

Points on this clone: The CDR3 goes on 3 residues after the read ends, and that part is filled in from the germline J gene. V gene TRBV7-9 combines with J gene TRBJ1-2; D uncertain. From germline, CDR1 is SEHNR and CDR2 FQNEAQ (reference sequence). The CDR3 runs 15 residues. Partial CDR3 DNA: TGTGCCAGCGTTACGAGGCATTCCAGCACAGATACC. Amino acid sequence: CASVTRHSSTDT. The entire CDR3 reads CASVTRHSSTDTYTF.

With regard to this clone: The CDR3 end falls 3 residues outside the read, so it is completed with the germline J gene. V is TRBV7-6 and J is TRBJ2-5; 12 nucleotides align to TRBD2. Germline V gives CDR1 SGHVS, CDR2 FNYEAQ. V lost 8 bases and J lost 2; bases outside the gene matches: 12. The CDR3 runs to 17 residues. Partial CDR3 DNA: TGTGCCAGCTTCCCTCTAGCGGGAGGGCCCCGTCAAGAGACC. Its protein product is CASFPLAGGPRQET. The CDR3, in full, reads CASFPLAGGPRQETQYF. The full variable domain, with the rest looked up from reference TRBV7-6 and TRBJ2-5, is GAGVSQSPRYKVTKRGQDVALRCDPISGHVSLYWYRQALGQGPEFLTYFNYEAQQDKSGLPNDRFSAERPEGSISTLTIQRTEQRDSAMYRCASFPLAGGPRQETQYFGPGTRLLVL.

Of note for this clone: The read ends 3 residues early relative to the CDR3; the germline J gene fills the gap. The rearrangement joins TRBV19 to TRBJ1-1; a weak D match, TRBD1 (5 bases). Trimming took 7 bases from V and 7 from J, leaving 10 bases between them. This CDR3 spans 11 amino acids. Germline CDR1 reads LNHDA; CDR2 reads SQIVND (reference sequence). The sequenced CDR3 bases are TGTGCCAGTATTGAGGGGAGTGAA. It translates to CASIEGSE. The whole CDR3 protein is CASIEGSEAFF.

On this clone: The read ends 3 residues before the CDR3 terminus; that terminus is restored from the germline J gene. The V call is TRBV7-2, the J call TRBJ2-1, with a tentative D call TRBD2 (7 bases). Germline V gene lookup returns CDR1 SGHTA and CDR2 FQGNSA. V was trimmed by 3 bases and J by 9 bases, leaving 18 bases between them. This CDR3 contains 15 residues. CDR3 DNA, as far as it was read: TGTGCCAGCAGCTTGTTTCGGGGGGCGGTCGGTGAG. Protein sequence: CASSLFRGAVGE. The whole CDR3 protein reads CASSLFRGAVGEQFF.

The CDR3 DNA, read in part, is TGTGCCAGCAGCTTAGCGGGACAGGGGGGTCTTGCTGGC. Protein product: CASSLAGQGGLAG. The entire CDR3 protein reads CASSLAGQGGLAGYTF. This chain uses TRBV7-8 with TRBJ1-2; TRBD1 matches 11 bases. The read ends 3 residues early relative to the CDR3; the germline J gene fills the gap. V was pared by 0 bases and J by 7 bases, with 7 bases of the junction left unmatched. Per the germline V gene, CDR1 is SGHVS and CDR2 is FQNEAQ. The CDR3 contains 16 residues.

As regards this clone: The read halts 3 residues ahead of the CDR3 end, with the missing end drawn from the germline J gene. The chain carries TRBV2 and TRBJ1-4; maybe TRBD1 (6 bases). This CDR3 has 16 amino acids. Germline V CDR1 and CDR2: SNHLY, FYNNEI. This CDR3 reads CASSERRQGRSSPLFF. The CDR3 bases that were read are TGTGCCAGCAGTGAAAGGAGGCAGGGGAGGAGTTCACCA.

The sequenced part of the CDR3 DNA is TGTGCCAGCAGCCGGACAGTTTTCTATGGT. It yields the protein CASSRTVFYG. The complete CDR3 protein is CASSRTVFYGQYF. The chain carries TRBV7-8 and TRBJ2-4, with D tentatively TRBD1 (6 bases). The sequenced fragment ends 3 residues before the CDR3 boundary, so the rest is inferred from the germline J gene. This CDR3 is built from 13 residues. Germline CDR1 reads SGHVS; CDR2 reads FQNEAQ. Drawing the rest from reference TRBV7-8 and TRBJ2-4, the complete variable domain is GAGVSQSPRYKVAKRGQDVALRCDPISGHVSLFWYQQALGQGPEFLTYFQNEAQLDKSGLPSDRFFAERPEGSVSTLKIQRTQQEDSAVYLCASSRTVFYGQYFGAGTRLSVL.

The CDR3 sequence: CATDPGTGLGYTF. CDR3 DNA (partial): TGTGCCACTGATCCCGGGACAGGGTTAGGC. This rearrangement joins TRBV19 to TRBJ1-2, with 9 bases matching TRBD1. The read falls 3 residues short of the CDR3 end, and the missing part is taken from the germline J gene. CDR1 is LNHDA and CDR2 is SQIVND in the germline V gene (reference sequence). The CDR3 length is 13 residues.

As concerns this clone: The observed sequence ends 3 residues before the CDR3 terminus, with the missing tail filled in from the germline J gene. The chain is built from TRBV7-9 and TRBJ2-2; the D is unclear. The CDR3 has 13 amino acids. CDR1 and CDR2 from the germline V gene are SEHNR and FQNEAQ (reference sequence). V was pared by 1 base and J by 4 bases, with 4 bases between. CDR3 loop: CASSLGGTGELFF. The CDR3 bases that were read are TGTGCCAGCAGCTTAGGCGGCACCGGGGAG.

About this clone itself: A junction end diverges from the germline sequence, so it may reflect a read error. The read falls 3 residues short of the CDR3 end, and the missing part is taken from the germline J gene. The sample holds other DNA sequences that translate to the same CDR3. The chain carries TRBV7-2 and TRBJ1-3; D unresolved. Germline values: CDR1 SGHTA, CDR2 FQGNSA. The CDR3 sequence is 14 residues long. CDR3 DNA (partial): TGTGCCAGCAGCTTAGCGCAGGCGGGATACACG. This sequence encodes CASSLAQAGYT. In full, the CDR3 reads CASSLAQAGYTIYF. Full variable domain (outside the CDR3, taken from reference TRBV7-2 and TRBJ1-3): GAGVSQSPSNKVTEKGKDVELRCDPISGHTALYWYRQSLGQGLEFLIYFQGNSAPDKSGLPSDRFSAERTGGSVSTLTIQRTQQEDSAVYLCASSLAQAGYTIYFGEGSWLTVV.

Note on this clone: Coverage ceases 3 residues before the CDR3 finishes, and the germline J gene fills in the end. The chain carries TRBV5-1 and TRBJ1-1; D is unresolved. Germline CDR1 is SGHRS and CDR2 is YFSETQ. The CDR3 contains 15 residues. Trimming took 2 bases from V and 2 from J, leaving 13 bases between them. The CDR3 bases that were read are TGCGCCAGCAGCTTTGGTCAGAGAATAAACACTGAA. Amino acids: CASSFGQRINTE. The whole CDR3 protein is CASSFGQRINTEAFF.